What follows describes a single T cell receptor beta chain. What it recognizes is unknown. Sequencing relied on a cDNA template that was reverse transcribed from extracted RNA. Produced via immunoSEQ multiplex PCR; TCRdb's table is partial and in-frame only. The data hold under 350,000 clones, with about 62% observed a single time. Treatment: oral pan-JAK inhibitor, 5-10 mg twice daily. These data are taken from a study of CD8+ T cells in alopecia areata. Study summary: For 6 to 18 months, tofacitinib was taken, and 6 months off drug followed. General study findings and limits: Possibly as an HLA-related effect, TCR sharing across patients appeared less clear than in mice. Elevated clonality characterized lesional scalp relative to normal scalp, particularly in alopecia totalis/universalis. Persistence during tofacitinib was seen for many expanded lesional clones in scalp and blood.

The germline gives CDR1 SQVTM, CDR2 ANQGSEA. The ends lost 1 base at V and 8 bases at J; junction bases unmatched: 4. The CDR3 covers 14 residues. The receptor was derived from a human donor with alopecia areata. The chain carries TRBV29-1 and TRBJ2-1, with TRBD2 identical over 11 bases. The sequencing used CD4+ T cells sorted from blood, collected at week 24, from a patient treated with tofacitinib. The DNA of the CDR3 is TGCAGCGTTGAAGGGCTAGCGGGGGGCTATGAGCAGTTCTTC. This sequence encodes CSVEGLAGGYEQFF.